This T cell receptor beta chain derives from a study of cytomegalovirus exposure and HLA in healthy donors. Study at large: Early release data held about 85 million unique TCRs from HLA-typed donors.

Study outcomes and limitations: Association of a missense DCLRE1C variant with TCR beta V- and J-gene trimming was reported in a later analysis. Across HLA loci, a later analysis found differing TCR association rates, with DRB1 most and HLA-C fewest.

Of note for this clone: Its antigen is unknown.

The PCR made use of 60 Vbeta and 13 Jbeta primers. Only in-frame clones appear in the TCRdb table, and some are missing; sequencing was by immunoSEQ multiplex PCR. The table has a few hundred thousand clones, 85% to 90% seen once. What was sequenced was PBMCs. The receptor's source is a woman under 30 in good health and CMV-seronegative.

This chain's CDR3 is CASSHSYYEQYF. Written as DNA, the CDR3 is TGTGCCAGCAGCCACTCCTACTACGAGCAGTACTTC. The chain carries TRBV13 and TRBJ2-5; D is undetermined. The J call may not be correct, given that the DNA end is closer to TRBJ2-7. Looked up from germline, CDR1 is PRHDT and CDR2 is FYEKMQ (reference sequence). The CDR3 sequence is 12 residues long.